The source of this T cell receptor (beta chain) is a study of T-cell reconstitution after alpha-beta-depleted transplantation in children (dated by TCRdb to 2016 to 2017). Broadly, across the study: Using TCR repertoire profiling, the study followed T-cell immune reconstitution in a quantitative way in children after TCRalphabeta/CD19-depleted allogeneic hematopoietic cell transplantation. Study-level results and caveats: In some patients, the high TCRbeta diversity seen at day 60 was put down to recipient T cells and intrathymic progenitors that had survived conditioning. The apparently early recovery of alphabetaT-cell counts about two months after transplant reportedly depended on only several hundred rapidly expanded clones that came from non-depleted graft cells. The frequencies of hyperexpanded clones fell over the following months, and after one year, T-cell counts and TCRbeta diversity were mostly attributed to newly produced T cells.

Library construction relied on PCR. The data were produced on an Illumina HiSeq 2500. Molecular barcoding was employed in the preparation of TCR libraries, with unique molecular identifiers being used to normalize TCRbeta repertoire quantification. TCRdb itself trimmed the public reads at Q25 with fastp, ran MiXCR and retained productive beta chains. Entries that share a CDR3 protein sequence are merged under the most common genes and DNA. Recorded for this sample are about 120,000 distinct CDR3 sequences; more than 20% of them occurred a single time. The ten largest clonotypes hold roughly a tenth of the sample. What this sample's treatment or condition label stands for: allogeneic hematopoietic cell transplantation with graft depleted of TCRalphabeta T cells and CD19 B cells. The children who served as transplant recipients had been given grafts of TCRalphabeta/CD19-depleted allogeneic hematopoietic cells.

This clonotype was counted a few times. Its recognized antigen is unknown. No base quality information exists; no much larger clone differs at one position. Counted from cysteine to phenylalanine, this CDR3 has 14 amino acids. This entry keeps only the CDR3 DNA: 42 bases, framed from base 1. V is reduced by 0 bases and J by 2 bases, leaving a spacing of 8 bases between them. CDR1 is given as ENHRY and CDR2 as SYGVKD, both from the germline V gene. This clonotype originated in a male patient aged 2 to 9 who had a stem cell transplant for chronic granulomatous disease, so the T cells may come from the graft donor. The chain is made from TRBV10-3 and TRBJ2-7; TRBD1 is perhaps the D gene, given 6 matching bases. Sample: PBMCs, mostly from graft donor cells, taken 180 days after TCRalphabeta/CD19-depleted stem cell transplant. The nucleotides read TGTGCCATCAGTGAGTCCGGACAGACCTACGAGCAGTACTTC. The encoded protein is CAISESGQTYEQYF.